The 30 T cell receptor beta chains below were found in one sample sequenced in a study of regulatory T cells in long-lasting Graves disease. The time point: persistent/refractory GD, antithyroid drugs over 5 years with positive TRAb. RNA from PBMCs was the source of the TCR library. Arm-PCR of CDR3 regions with iRepertoire HTBI primers generated TCR beta libraries. From the multiplex PCR reads, TCRdb called clonotypes with MiXCR, one entry per CDR3 protein. The sample holds roughly 400,000 distinct CDR3 sequences, under 25% seen once. The sample was peripheral blood mononuclear cells (PBMCs), taken when the disease was refractory, from a patient treated with antithyroid drugs. These receptors were obtained from a female donor with Graves disease.

The chain combines TRBV6-2 or TRBV6-3 with TRBJ1-3; D gene unclear. V was cut by 2 bases and J by 0 bases, with 5 bases left in between. CDR3 length: 14 residues. Germline CDR1 MNHEY, CDR2 SVGEGT. The CDR3 loop reads CASSYEVSGNTIYF. In DNA form, the CDR3 reads TGTGCCAGCAGTTACGAGGTCTCTGGAAACACCATATATTTT.

CDR3 nucleotide sequence: TGTGCCAGCAGCTCCACGGGCACAGCGGGCCCTAACGAGCAGTACTTC. Its translation: CASSSTGTAGPNEQYF. V is TRBV7-2 and J is TRBJ2-7; D might be TRBD2 (6 bases). The CDR3 totals 16 residues. CDR1 and CDR2 (germline): SGHTA, FQGNSA. V was trimmed by 4 bases and J by 5 bases, leaving 21 bases between them.

In this sample, this clonotype turned up many times. The chain joins TRBV12-3 or TRBV12-4 to TRBJ1-4, with 7 bases fitting TRBD1. V was clipped by 6 bases and J by 3 bases; unmatched bases: 4. The CDR3 is 14 residues long. CDR3 amino acids: CASRPGTANEKLFF. The DNA for the CDR3 is TGTGCCAGCAGACCCGGGACAGCTAATGAAAAACTGTTTTTT.

The rearrangement links TRBV7-2 to TRBJ2-1; no definite D call. Trimming took 1 base from V and 10 from J, leaving 5 bases between them. Germline assignment: CDR1 SGHTA and CDR2 FQGNSA. This CDR3 spans 11 amino acids. CDR3 in amino acids: CASSLGWEQFF. The CDR3 DNA is TGTGCCAGCAGCTTAGGTTGGGAGCAGTTCTTC. Using reference TRBV7-2 and TRBJ2-1 for the parts outside the CDR3, the full variable domain is GAGVSQSPSNKVTEKGKDVELRCDPISGHTALYWYRQSLGQGLEFLIYFQGNSAPDKSGLPSDRFSAERTGGSVSTLTIQRTQQEDSAVYLCASSLGWEQFFGPGTRLTVL.

This clonotype was recorded at least ten times. The genes are TRBV7-2 and TRBJ2-5, with D perhaps TRBD1 (5 bases). This CDR3 comprises 13 residues. CDR1 is SGHTA and CDR2 is FQGNSA in the germline V gene. V lost 5 bases and J lost 4, with 11 bases in between. CDR3 DNA sequence: TGTGCCAGCAGCGAAGGGGCCAGAGAGACCCAGTACTTC. This sequence encodes CASSEGARETQYF.

This clonotype showed up just a few times. This chain connects TRBV4-3 to TRBJ2-1; D remains ambiguous. Germline loops: CDR1 LGHNA, CDR2 YSLEER. The V end was cut by 0 bases, the J end by 2 bases, with 8 bases between. CDR3 size: 15 residues. CDR3 amino acids: CASSQDSRTYNEQFF. The CDR3 coding sequence is TGCGCCAGCAGCCAAGACTCTAGGACCTACAATGAGCAGTTCTTC.

The genes are TRBV19 and TRBJ2-7, with TRBD1 matching over 9 bases. The CDR3 has 15 residues. The V gene end was trimmed by 5 bases and the J gene end by 4 bases; junction bases not matched to a gene: 9. The germline CDR1 and CDR2 sequences are LNHDA and SQIVND (reference sequence). The CDR3 DNA reads as TGTGCCAGTAGTGCCGGGACAGGGTATCCGTACGAGCAGTACTTC. It codes for CASSAGTGYPYEQYF.

In its sample, this clonotype was seen a few times. The CDR3 sequence is CASSKTGDNEKLFF. The CDR3 DNA follows: TGTGCCAGCAGCAAGACAGGGGATAATGAAAAACTGTTTTTT. The rearrangement joins TRBV7-9 to TRBJ1-4, with 8 bases aligning to TRBD1. CDR1 and CDR2 (germline): SEHNR, FQNEAQ (reference sequence). The CDR3 is made up of 14 amino acids. The V segment lost 5 bases and the J segment 4 bases; nucleotides outside the gene matches: 3.

This chain links TRBV7-9 with TRBJ2-2, with 9 nucleotides matching TRBD2. The CDR3 extends over 20 amino acids. From germline, CDR1 is SEHNR and CDR2 FQNEAQ (reference sequence). The V and J ends lost 6 bases and 7 bases, in that order; junction bases with no gene match: 24. CDR3 DNA sequence: TGTGCCAGCAGTCACATACCCGGTAGCGGGAGACTCGGCGTTGGCGGGGAGCTGTTTTTT. This gives the protein CASSHIPGSGRLGVGGELFF.

This clonotype was found many times. J is TRBJ2-7 and V is TRBV7-9; D remains ambiguous. Germline V lookup: CDR1 SEHNR, CDR2 FQNEAQ (reference sequence). This CDR3 region has 15 residues. Trimming shortened V by 2 bases and J by 1 base, and 12 bases separated the two germline ends. The CDR3 coding sequence is TGTGCCAGCAGCTTACCCCAGGACGGATCCTACGAGCAGTACTTC. It specifies CASSLPQDGSYEQYF.

There are a few counts of this clonotype. The chain uses TRBV19 and TRBJ2-4; TRBD1 aligns across 9 bases. From germline, CDR1 is LNHDA and CDR2 SQIVND (reference sequence). This CDR3 has 14 residues. With 5 bases clipped from V and 3 bases from J, the junction kept 2 bases outside the gene matches. In DNA form, the CDR3 reads TGTGCCAGTAGTCCGGGACAGGGCAAAAACATTCAGTACTTC. It encodes CASSPGQGKNIQYF.

This sequence joins TRBV30 and TRBJ2-7; 14 nucleotides align to TRBD2. The CDR3 has 18 amino acids. Looked up from germline, CDR1 is GTSNPN and CDR2 is SVGIG (reference sequence). V dropped 5 bases and J dropped 2; count of bases not matched to a gene: 14. CDR3 DNA sequence: TGTGCCTGGTCCCCTTATAGGACTAGCGGGAGGTTCACCTACGAGCAGTACTTC. Protein: CAWSPYRTSGRFTYEQYF.

This clonotype was seen ten or more times. The chain recombines TRBV29-1 with TRBJ1-2; no firm D call. The CDR3 runs 12 residues. Germline CDR1 SQVTM, CDR2 ANQGSEA. The V end lost 2 bases, the J end lost 6 bases, and 10 bases lay between the germline ends. The CDR3 nucleotides are TGCAGCGTTGAATTGGGTTTTGATGGCTACACCTTC. Translation gives CSVELGFDGYTF.

This clonotype was seen repeatedly, ten times or more. The chain carries TRBV2 and TRBJ1-2; D call uncertain. Germline V gives CDR1 SNHLY, CDR2 FYNNEI. V lost 3 bases to trimming and J lost 0 bases, with 14 bases between them. The CDR3 totals 16 residues. CDR3 sequence (DNA): TGTGCCAGCAGTGATGGCCGAGCGGCGCCTAACTATGGCTACACCTTC. This codes for CASSDGRAAPNYGYTF.

The gene calls are TRBV9 and TRBJ1-2, with D uncertain. Germline CDR1 reads SGDLS; CDR2 reads YYNGEE. Trimming shortened V by 2 bases and J by 7 bases, and 18 bases separated the two germline ends. CDR3 size: 15 residues. As DNA, the CDR3 is TGTGCCAGCAGCGTCGGCGTTGCCGGGTCTGGTGGCTACACCTTC. It yields the protein CASSVGVAGSGGYTF.

The chain employs TRBV20-1 and TRBJ1-6, with 9 bases matching TRBD1. The CDR3 has 17 residues. The V gene's germline CDR1 is DFQATT and CDR2 SNEGSKA (reference sequence). V lost 0 bases to trimming and J lost 1 base; unmatched junction nucleotides: 4. The CDR3 region is CSARERTGVSYNSPLHF. DNA for the CDR3: TGCAGTGCTAGAGAACGGACAGGGGTGTCCTATAATTCACCCCTCCACTTT.

This clonotype was found many times. The V gene is TRBV27, the J gene TRBJ2-6; no clear D. Germline assignment: CDR1 MNHEY and CDR2 SMNVEV (reference sequence). V was shortened by 3 bases and J by 2 bases, with 5 bases between the two germline ends. The CDR3 sequence is 14 residues long. Written as DNA, the CDR3 is TGTGCCAGCAGTTTGAGGCCTGGGGCCAACGTCCTGACTTTC. It translates to CASSLRPGANVLTF.

This clonotype was observed many times. The chain has TRBV13 and TRBJ1-6; D perhaps matches TRBD1 (5 bases). Trimming left V 0 bases short and J 9 bases short, with 6 bases between. Germline lookup yields CDR1 PRHDT and CDR2 FYEKMQ (reference sequence). This CDR3 is built from 13 residues. In DNA, the CDR3 is TGTGCCAGCAGCTTAGGGGGGGTTTCACCCCTCCACTTT. This sequence encodes CASSLGGVSPLHF.

This clonotype showed up many times. The rearrangement uses TRBV5-1 and TRBJ1-1; unclear D gene. Trimming took 4 bases from V and 7 from J, leaving 14 bases between them. Germline-derived CDR1 and CDR2 are SGHRS and YFSETQ. The CDR3 extends over 13 amino acids. CDR3: CASSRGDKIEAFF. CDR3 DNA sequence: TGCGCCAGCAGCCGTGGAGACAAGATTGAAGCTTTCTTT.

This clonotype occurred many times. The rearrangement joins TRBV20-1 to TRBJ1-1; D remains ambiguous. Trimming cost V 2 bases and J 2 bases, with 9 bases left between them. The CDR3 has 13 residues. Germline assignment: CDR1 DFQATT and CDR2 SNEGSKA (reference sequence). The DNA of the CDR3 is TGCAGTGCTAGATCTGTCAGTAACACTGAAGCTTTCTTT. This gives the protein CSARSVSNTEAFF.

The chain has TRBV7-2 and TRBJ1-6; the D gene is possibly TRBD1 (5 bases). Germline lookup yields CDR1 SGHTA and CDR2 FQGNSA. This CDR3 comprises 16 residues. V was pared by 6 bases and J by 0 bases, with 12 bases between. The CDR3 loop reads CASRDNRSSYNSPLHF. The DNA of the CDR3 is TGTGCCAGCAGGGACAACAGGAGCTCCTATAATTCACCCCTCCACTTT.

Turning to this clonotype: This could be a read error, since a much larger clone is one nucleotide away. V and J are TRBV2 and TRBJ1-4, with TRBD1 matching over 7 bases. CDR3 length: 13 residues. Germline V gene lookup returns CDR1 SNHLY and CDR2 FYNNEI. Written as DNA, the CDR3 is TGTGCCAGCAGTACCGGGACAGATGAAGAACTGTTTTTT. Protein sequence: CASSTGTDEELFF.

This clonotype was seen only a few times. This rearrangement joins TRBV20-1 to TRBJ1-1; no clear D. CDR1 is DFQATT, CDR2 SNEGSKA, per germline (reference sequence). CDR3 length: 14 amino acids. V was shortened by 5 bases and J by 0 bases, with 13 bases between the two germline ends. The CDR3, as DNA: TGCAGTGCTCAAAAAACCCAGATGAACACTGAAGCTTTCTTT. Its translation: CSAQKTQMNTEAFF.

This clonotype was seen at least ten times. The gene calls are TRBV5-6 and TRBJ1-4; D not resolved. Per germline, CDR1 SGHDT and CDR2 YYEEEE. V was trimmed by 0 bases and J by 2 bases, leaving 5 bases between them. The CDR3 is made up of 14 amino acids. CDR3 sequence reads: CASSLDVTNEKLFF. In nucleotides, the CDR3 is TGTGCCAGCAGCTTGGACGTGACTAATGAAAAACTGTTTTTT.

A word on this clonotype: An end of the junction does not agree with germline; a read error may underlie this. V gene TRBV29-1 combines with J gene TRBJ2-2, with D possibly being TRBD1 (6 bases). CDR3 size: 13 residues. Looked up from germline, CDR1 is SQVTM and CDR2 is ANQGSEA. The CDR3 DNA reads TGCGGCGTTAGGACAGTAAACACCGGGGAGCTGTTTTTT. This gives the protein CGVRTVNTGELFF.

This clonotype appeared many times. The chain's CDR3 is CASALLSGETQYF. The CDR3, as DNA: TGTGCCAGCGCTCTCCTTAGCGGAGAGACCCAGTACTTC. The chain has TRBV6-2 or TRBV6-3 and TRBJ2-5; D might be TRBD2 (6 bases). The V end lost 8 bases, the J end lost 4 bases, and 14 bases lay between the germline ends. The CDR3 consists of 13 residues. The germline gives CDR1 MNHEY, CDR2 SVGEGT.

This clonotype was observed many times. The gene calls are TRBV12-3 or TRBV12-4 and TRBJ2-7; TRBD1 aligns across 7 bases. The junction had 15 bases not matched to a gene; V was cut back by 10 bases and J by 9 bases. The CDR3 totals 13 residues. The CDR3, as DNA: TGTGCCACGAGACAGGGCCGTACGCAAAGGCAGTACTTC. It codes for CATRQGRTQRQYF.

This clonotype was seen at least ten times. This chain uses TRBV27 with TRBJ2-7, with 7 bases identical to TRBD2. There are 13 residues in the CDR3. Germline lookup yields CDR1 MNHEY and CDR2 SMNVEV (reference sequence). With 3 bases clipped from V and 7 bases from J, the junction kept 6 bases outside the gene matches. The CDR3 region has the DNA TGTGCCAGCAGTTTCACCGCCGGGAGGGAGCAGTACTTC. This translates into CASSFTAGREQYF.

This clonotype was recorded a few times. This chain connects TRBV7-2 to TRBJ2-5; possible D gene TRBD1, 6 bases. This CDR3 comprises 13 residues. Trimming took off 1 base at V and 7 bases at J, with 10 bases between the two ends. Germline V gene lookup returns CDR1 SGHTA and CDR2 FQGNSA. The DNA for the CDR3 is TGTGCCAGCAGCTTAGGGACAGAAGGGACCCAGTACTTC. This codes for CASSLGTEGTQYF.

This chain connects TRBV6-1 to TRBJ2-1; tentative D call: TRBD2 (7 bases). Germline loops: CDR1 MNHNS, CDR2 SASEGT. Trimming cost V 8 bases and J 5 bases, with 19 bases left between them. The CDR3 spans 15 residues. The CDR3 loop reads CASFLDGGGHNEQFF. The CDR3 DNA reads TGTGCCAGCTTCTTAGATGGGGGGGGGCACAATGAGCAGTTCTTC.